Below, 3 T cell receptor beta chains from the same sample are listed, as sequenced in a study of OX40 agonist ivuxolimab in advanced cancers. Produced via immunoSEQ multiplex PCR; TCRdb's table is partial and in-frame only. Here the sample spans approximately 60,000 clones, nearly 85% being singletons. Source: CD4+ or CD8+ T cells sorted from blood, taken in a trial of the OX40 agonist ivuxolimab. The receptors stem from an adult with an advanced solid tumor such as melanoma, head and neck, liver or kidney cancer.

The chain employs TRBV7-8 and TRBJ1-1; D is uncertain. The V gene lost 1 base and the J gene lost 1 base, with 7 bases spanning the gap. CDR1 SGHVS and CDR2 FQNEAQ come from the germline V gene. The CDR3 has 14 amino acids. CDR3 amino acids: CASSLEGRNTEAFF. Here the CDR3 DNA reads TGTGCCAGCAGCTTAGAAGGCAGGAACACTGAAGCTTTCTTT.

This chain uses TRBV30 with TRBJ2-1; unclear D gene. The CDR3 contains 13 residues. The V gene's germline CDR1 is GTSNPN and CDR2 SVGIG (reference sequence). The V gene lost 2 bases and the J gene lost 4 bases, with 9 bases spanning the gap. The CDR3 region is CAWSLGPYNEQFF. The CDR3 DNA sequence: TGTGCCTGGAGTCTTGGACCGTACAATGAGCAGTTCTTC.

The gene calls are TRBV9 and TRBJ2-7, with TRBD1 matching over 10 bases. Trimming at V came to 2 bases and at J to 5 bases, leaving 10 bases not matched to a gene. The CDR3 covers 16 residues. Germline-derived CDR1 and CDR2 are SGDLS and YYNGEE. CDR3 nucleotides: TGTGCCAGCAGCGTGAACCCCGGGACAGGGGTCGACGAGCAGTACTTC. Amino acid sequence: CASSVNPGTGVDEQYF.